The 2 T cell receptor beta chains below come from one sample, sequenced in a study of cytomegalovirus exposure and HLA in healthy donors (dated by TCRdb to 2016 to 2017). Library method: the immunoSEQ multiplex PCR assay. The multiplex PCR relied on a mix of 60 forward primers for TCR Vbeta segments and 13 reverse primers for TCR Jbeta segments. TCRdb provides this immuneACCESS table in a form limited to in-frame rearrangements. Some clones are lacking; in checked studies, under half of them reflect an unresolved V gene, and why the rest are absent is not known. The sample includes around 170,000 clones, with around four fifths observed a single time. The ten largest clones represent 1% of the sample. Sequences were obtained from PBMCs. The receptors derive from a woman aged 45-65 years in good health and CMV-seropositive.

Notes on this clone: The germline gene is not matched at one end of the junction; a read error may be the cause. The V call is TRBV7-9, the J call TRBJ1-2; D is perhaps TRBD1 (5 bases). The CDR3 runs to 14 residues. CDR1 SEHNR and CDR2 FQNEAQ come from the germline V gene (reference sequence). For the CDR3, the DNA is TGTTCCAGCAGCGCTTCCGGGGGGGGCTATGGCTACACCTTC. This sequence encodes CSSSASGGGYGYTF.

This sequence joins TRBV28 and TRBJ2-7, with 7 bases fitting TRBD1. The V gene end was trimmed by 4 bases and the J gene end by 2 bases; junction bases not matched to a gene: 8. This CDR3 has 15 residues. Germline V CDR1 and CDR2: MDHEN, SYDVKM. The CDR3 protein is CASSSRTGFTYEQYF. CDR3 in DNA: TGTGCCAGCAGTTCGAGGACAGGATTTACCTACGAGCAGTACTTC.